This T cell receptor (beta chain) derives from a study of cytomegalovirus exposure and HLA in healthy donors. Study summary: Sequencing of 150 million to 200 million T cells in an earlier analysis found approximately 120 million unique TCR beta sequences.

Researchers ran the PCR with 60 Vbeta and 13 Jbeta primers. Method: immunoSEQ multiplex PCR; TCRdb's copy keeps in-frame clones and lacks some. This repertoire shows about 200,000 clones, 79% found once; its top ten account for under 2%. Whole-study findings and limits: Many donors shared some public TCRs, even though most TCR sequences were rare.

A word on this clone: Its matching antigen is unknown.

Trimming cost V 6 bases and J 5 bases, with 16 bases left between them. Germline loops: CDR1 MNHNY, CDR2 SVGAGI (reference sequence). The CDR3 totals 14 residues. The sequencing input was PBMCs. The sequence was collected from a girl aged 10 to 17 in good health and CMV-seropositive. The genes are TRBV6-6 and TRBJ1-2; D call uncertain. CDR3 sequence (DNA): TGTGCCAGCAGCGACATCCGAGAAGGTTATGGCTACACCTTC. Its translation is CASSDIREGYGYTF.